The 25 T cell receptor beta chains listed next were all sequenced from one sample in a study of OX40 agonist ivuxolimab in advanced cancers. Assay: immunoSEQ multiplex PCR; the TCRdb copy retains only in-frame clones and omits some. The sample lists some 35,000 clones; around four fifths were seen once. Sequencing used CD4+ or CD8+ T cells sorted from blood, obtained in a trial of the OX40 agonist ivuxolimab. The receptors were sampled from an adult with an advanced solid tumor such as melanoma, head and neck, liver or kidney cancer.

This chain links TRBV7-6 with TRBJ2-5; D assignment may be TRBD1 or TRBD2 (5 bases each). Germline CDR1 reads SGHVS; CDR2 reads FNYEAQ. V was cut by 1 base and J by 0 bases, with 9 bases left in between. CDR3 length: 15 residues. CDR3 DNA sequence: TGTGCCAGCAGCTTAGGGTTGGGACACCAAGAGACCCAGTACTTC. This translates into CASSLGLGHQETQYF.

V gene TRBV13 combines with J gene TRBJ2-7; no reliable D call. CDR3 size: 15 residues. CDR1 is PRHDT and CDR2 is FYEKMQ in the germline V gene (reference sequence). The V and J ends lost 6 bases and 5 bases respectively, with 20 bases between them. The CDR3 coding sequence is TGTGCCAGCAGACCAAACCCCTCCGGGCTGGACGAGCAGTACTTC. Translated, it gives CASRPNPSGLDEQYF.

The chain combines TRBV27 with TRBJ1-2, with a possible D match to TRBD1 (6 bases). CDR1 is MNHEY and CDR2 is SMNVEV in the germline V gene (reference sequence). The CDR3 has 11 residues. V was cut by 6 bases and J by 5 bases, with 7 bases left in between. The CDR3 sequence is CASRQGYGYTF. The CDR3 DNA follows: TGTGCCAGCAGACAGGGTTATGGCTACACCTTC.

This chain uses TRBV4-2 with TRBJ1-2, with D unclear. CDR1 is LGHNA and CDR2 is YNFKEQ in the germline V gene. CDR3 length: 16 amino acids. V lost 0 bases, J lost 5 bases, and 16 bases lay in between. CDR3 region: CASSQDPGYHGYGYTF. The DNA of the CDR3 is TGTGCCAGCAGCCAAGATCCGGGGTATCATGGGTATGGCTACACCTTC.

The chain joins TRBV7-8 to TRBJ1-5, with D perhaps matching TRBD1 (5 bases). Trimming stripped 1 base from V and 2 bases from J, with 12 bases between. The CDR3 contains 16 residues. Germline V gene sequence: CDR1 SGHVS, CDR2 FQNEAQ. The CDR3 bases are TGTGCCAGCAGCTTAGTGGTGGGGGAGGGCAATCAGCCCCAGCATTTT. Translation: CASSLVVGEGNQPQHF.

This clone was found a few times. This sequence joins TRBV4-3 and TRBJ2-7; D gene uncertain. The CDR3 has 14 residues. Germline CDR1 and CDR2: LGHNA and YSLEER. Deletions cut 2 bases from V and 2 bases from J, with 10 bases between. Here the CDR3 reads CASSQYSAAYEQYF. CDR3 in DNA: TGCGCCAGCAGCCAATACAGTGCGGCCTACGAGCAGTACTTC.

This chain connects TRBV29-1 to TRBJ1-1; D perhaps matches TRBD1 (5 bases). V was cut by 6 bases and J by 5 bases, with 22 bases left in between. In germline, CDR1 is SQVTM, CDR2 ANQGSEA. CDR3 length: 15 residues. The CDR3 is CSVNPTRGEGTEAFF. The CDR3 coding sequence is TGCAGCGTAAACCCGACTAGAGGGGAGGGGACTGAAGCTTTCTTT. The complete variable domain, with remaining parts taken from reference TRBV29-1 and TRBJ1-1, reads SAVISQKPSRDICQRGTSLTIQCQVDSQVTMMFWYRQQPGQSLTLIATANQGSEATYESGFVIDKFPISRPNLTFSTLTVSNMSPEDSSIYLCSVNPTRGEGTEAFFGQGTRLTVV.

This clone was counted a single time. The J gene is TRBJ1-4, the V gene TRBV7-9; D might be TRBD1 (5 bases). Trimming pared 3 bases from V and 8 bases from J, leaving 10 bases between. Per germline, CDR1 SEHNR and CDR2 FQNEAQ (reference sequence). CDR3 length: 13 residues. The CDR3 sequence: CASSFGTAEKLFF. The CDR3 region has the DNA TGTGCCAGCAGCTTCGGGACCGCAGAAAAACTGTTTTTT.

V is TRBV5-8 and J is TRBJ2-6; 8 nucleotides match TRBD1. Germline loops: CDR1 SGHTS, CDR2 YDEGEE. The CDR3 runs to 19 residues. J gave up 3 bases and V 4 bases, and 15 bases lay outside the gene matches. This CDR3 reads CASSGPQGAVIIGANVLTF. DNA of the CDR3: TGTGCCAGCAGCGGGCCCCAGGGGGCCGTTATCATTGGGGCCAACGTCCTGACTTTC.

The chain's CDR3 is CASSIGGGLYNEQFF. CDR3 nucleotides: TGTGCCAGTAGTATTGGGGGCGGGCTCTACAATGAGCAGTTCTTC. The chain employs TRBV19 and TRBJ2-1; tentative D call: TRBD1 (6 bases). V lost 3 bases and J 3 bases, leaving 12 bases between the germline ends. Germline-derived CDR1 and CDR2 are LNHDA and SQIVND (reference sequence). The CDR3 spans 15 residues.

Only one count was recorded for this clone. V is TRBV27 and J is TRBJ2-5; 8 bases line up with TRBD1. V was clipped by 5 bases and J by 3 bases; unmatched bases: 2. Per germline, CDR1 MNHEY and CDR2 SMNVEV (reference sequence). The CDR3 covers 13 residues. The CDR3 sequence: CASSVTGEETQYF. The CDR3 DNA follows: TGTGCCAGCAGTGTGACAGGGGAAGAGACCCAGTACTTC.

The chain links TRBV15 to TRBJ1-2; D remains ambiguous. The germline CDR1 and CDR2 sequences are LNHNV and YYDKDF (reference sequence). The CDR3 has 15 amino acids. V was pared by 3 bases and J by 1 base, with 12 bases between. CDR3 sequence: CATSSPGRDNYGYTF. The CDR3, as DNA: TGTGCCACCAGCAGCCCTGGCAGAGATAACTATGGCTACACCTTC.

CDR3 sequence: CATSPLAGEHTGELFF. CDR3 bases: TGTGCCACCTCTCCCCTAGCGGGAGAGCACACCGGGGAGCTGTTTTTT. The rearrangement links TRBV5-4 to TRBJ2-2, with 10 bases identical to TRBD2. J was trimmed by 3 bases and V by 9 bases; bases with no gene match: 11. The CDR3 contains 16 residues. CDR1 SGHNT and CDR2 YYREEE come from the germline V gene (reference sequence).

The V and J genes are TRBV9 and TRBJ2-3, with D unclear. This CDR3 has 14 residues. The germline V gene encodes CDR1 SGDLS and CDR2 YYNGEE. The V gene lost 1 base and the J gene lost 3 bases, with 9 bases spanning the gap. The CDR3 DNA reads TGTGCCAGCAGCGTATGGGCAGAAACAGATACGCAGTATTTT. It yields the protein CASSVWAETDTQYF.

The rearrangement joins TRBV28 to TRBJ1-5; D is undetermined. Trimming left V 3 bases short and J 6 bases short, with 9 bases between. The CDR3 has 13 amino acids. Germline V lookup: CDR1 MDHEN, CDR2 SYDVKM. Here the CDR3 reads CASSFLGVQPQHF. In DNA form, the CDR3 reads TGTGCCAGCAGTTTCCTTGGGGTTCAGCCCCAGCATTTT.

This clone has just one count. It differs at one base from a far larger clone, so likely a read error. CDR3 coding DNA: TGTGCCAGCAGCCCCCCTAGCGGGAGGGCCTCCGGGGAGCTGTTTTTT. Translated, it gives CASSPPSGRASGELFF. The chain joins TRBV7-6 to TRBJ2-2, with 12 bases fitting TRBD2. Germline V lookup: CDR1 SGHVS, CDR2 FNYEAQ. The length of the CDR3 is 16 residues. Germline trimming cut 5 bases from V and 6 bases from J; bases unmatched to any gene: 7.

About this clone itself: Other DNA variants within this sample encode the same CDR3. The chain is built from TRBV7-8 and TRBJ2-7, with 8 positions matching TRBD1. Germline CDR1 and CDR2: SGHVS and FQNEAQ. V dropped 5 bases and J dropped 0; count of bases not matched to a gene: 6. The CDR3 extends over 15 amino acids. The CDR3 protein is CASSLGQGPSYEQYF. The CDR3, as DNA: TGTGCCAGCAGCCTCGGACAGGGTCCCTCCTACGAGCAGTACTTC.

The CDR3 protein is CASSLAGQWGWDEQFF. The CDR3 nucleotides are TGTGCCAGCAGCTTAGCTGGGCAATGGGGGTGGGATGAGCAGTTCTTC. The chain carries TRBV7-8 and TRBJ2-1; D may be TRBD1 or TRBD2 (5 bases each). The CDR3 is 16 amino acids. Germline V gene data show CDR1 as SGHVS and CDR2 as FQNEAQ. V was pared by 0 bases and J by 8 bases, with 17 bases between. Full variable domain (rest looked up from reference TRBV7-8 and TRBJ2-1): GAGVSQSPRYKVAKRGQDVALRCDPISGHVSLFWYQQALGQGPEFLTYFQNEAQLDKSGLPSDRFFAERPEGSVSTLKIQRTQQEDSAVYLCASSLAGQWGWDEQFFGPGTRLTVL.

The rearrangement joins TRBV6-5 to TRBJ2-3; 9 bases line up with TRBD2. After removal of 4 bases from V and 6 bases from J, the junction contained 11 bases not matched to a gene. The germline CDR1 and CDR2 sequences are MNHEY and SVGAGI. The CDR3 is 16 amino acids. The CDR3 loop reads CASSSPRGLATDTQYF. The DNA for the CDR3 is TGTGCCAGCAGTTCCCCCAGGGGACTAGCAACCGATACGCAGTATTTT.

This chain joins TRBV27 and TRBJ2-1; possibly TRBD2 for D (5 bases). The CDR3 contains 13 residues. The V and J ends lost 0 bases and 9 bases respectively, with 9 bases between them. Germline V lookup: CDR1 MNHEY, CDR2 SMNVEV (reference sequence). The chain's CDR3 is CASSLSLVAEQFF. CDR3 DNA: TGTGCCAGCAGTTTATCACTAGTAGCTGAGCAGTTCTTC.

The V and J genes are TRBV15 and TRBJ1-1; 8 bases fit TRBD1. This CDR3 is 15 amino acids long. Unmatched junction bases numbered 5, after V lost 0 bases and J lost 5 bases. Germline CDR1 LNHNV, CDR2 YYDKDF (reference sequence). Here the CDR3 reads CATSRDIGTGTEAFF. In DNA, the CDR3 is TGTGCCACCAGCAGAGATATAGGGACAGGTACTGAAGCTTTCTTT.

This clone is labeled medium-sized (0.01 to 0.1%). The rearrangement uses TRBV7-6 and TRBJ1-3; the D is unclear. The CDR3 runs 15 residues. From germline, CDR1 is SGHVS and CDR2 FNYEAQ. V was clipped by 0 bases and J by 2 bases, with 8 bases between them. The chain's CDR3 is CASSLAGDTGNTIYF. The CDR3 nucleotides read TGTGCCAGCAGCTTAGCTGGGGATACTGGAAACACCATATATTTT.

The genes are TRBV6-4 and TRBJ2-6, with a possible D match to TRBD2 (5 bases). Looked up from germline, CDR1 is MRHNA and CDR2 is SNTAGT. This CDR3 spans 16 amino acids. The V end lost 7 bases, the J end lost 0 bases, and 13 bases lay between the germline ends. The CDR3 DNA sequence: TGTGCCAGCACCCCCGGGGTAAACTCTGGGGCCAACGTCCTGACTTTC. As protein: CASTPGVNSGANVLTF.

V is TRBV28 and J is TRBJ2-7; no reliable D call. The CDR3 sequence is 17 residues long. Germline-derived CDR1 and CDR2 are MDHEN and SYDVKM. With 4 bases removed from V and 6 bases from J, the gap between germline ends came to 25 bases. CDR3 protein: CASSSPATSLVAREQYF. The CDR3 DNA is TGTGCCAGCAGTTCTCCTGCGACCTCTCTAGTAGCACGCGAGCAGTACTTC.

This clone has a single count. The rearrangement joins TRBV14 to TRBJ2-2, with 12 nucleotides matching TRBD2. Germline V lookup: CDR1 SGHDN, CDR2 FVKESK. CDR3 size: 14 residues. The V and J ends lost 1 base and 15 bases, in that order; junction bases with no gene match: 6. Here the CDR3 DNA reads TGTGCCAGCAGCCAAGGATCTAGCGGGGGGGCGTTGTTTTTT. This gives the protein CASSQGSSGGALFF. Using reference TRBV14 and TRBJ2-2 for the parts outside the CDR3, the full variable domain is EAGVTQFPSHSVIEKGQTVTLRCDPISGHDNLYWYRRVMGKEIKFLLHFVKESKQDESGMPNNRFLAERTGGTYSTLKVQPAELEDSGVYFCASSQGSSGGALFFGEGSRLTVL.